Shown below are 8 T cell receptor beta chains from a single sample sequenced in a study of early stage breast cancer tumors. Clones were sequenced by immunoSEQ multiplex PCR, and TCRdb holds only the in-frame ones, with some missing. Of around 48,000 clones listed, approximately 90% are singletons. Source material: blood. Receptor source: a person between 65 and 80 years old with breast cancer.

V and J are TRBV4-3 and TRBJ1-1, with D possibly matching TRBD1 (6 bases). Trimming took 0 bases from V and 2 from J, leaving 10 bases between them. CDR1 and CDR2 from the germline V gene are LGHNA and YSLEER. The CDR3 sequence is 15 residues long. CDR3 DNA sequence: TGCGCCAGCAGCCAAGATCAACAGGGAAACACTGAAGCTTTCTTT. Translation gives CASSQDQQGNTEAFF.

V is TRBV9 and J is TRBJ2-3; D perhaps matches TRBD2 (6 bases). CDR1 and CDR2 from the germline V gene are SGDLS and YYNGEE. There are 15 residues in the CDR3. V was clipped by 0 bases and J by 4 bases, with 12 bases between them. The CDR3 reads CASSVERAWADTQYF. Written as DNA, the CDR3 is TGTGCCAGCAGCGTAGAGCGGGCATGGGCAGATACGCAGTATTTT.

V gene TRBV13 combines with J gene TRBJ2-4; tentatively, D is TRBD2 (6 bases). Germline values: CDR1 PRHDT, CDR2 FYEKMQ (reference sequence). Deletions cut 0 bases from V and 8 bases from J, with 11 bases between. This CDR3 has 14 amino acids. The CDR3 here is CASSLGGGLDIQYF. The CDR3 DNA reads as TGTGCCAGCAGCTTAGGGGGAGGCCTAGACATTCAGTACTTC.

The chain's CDR3 is CASSTGTGVAYTEAFF. The CDR3, as DNA: TGTGCCAGCAGTACCGGGACAGGGGTAGCCTACACTGAAGCTTTCTTT. The chain employs TRBV6-6 and TRBJ1-1; 10 bases are shared with TRBD1. There are 16 residues in the CDR3. The junction had 9 bases not matched to a gene; V was cut back by 5 bases and J by 3 bases. Germline V gene sequence: CDR1 MNHNY, CDR2 SVGAGI (reference sequence).

The chain combines TRBV9 with TRBJ1-1; 7 bases align to TRBD1. Trimming took 4 bases from V and 0 from J; bases not matched to a gene: 3. CDR3 length: 14 residues. Germline CDR1 and CDR2: SGDLS and YYNGEE. CDR3 protein: CASSSDRLNTEAFF. The CDR3 region has the DNA TGTGCCAGCAGCTCGGACAGGTTGAACACTGAAGCTTTCTTT.

This rearrangement joins TRBV7-2 to TRBJ2-5; TRBD2 matches at 8 bases. CDR3 size: 16 residues. V lost 5 bases to trimming and J lost 5 bases; unmatched junction nucleotides: 13. Germline assignment: CDR1 SGHTA and CDR2 FQGNSA. The CDR3 loop is CASSPGGAGVGETQYF. In DNA, the CDR3 is TGTGCCAGCAGCCCCGGGGGAGCGGGGGTCGGGGAGACCCAGTACTTC.

This CDR3 is CASSPRSGAANTEAFF. For the CDR3, the DNA is TGTGCCAGCTCACCACGGTCTGGAGCCGCGAACACTGAAGCTTTCTTT. J is TRBJ1-1 and V is TRBV18; D not resolved. The CDR3 sequence is 16 residues long. V was pared by 1 base and J by 1 base, with 13 bases between. CDR1 is KGHSH, CDR2 LQKENI, per germline.

This clone came up a few times. The V and J genes are TRBV30 and TRBJ1-1; D perhaps matches TRBD1 (6 bases). V lost 2 bases and J 7 bases, leaving 17 bases between the germline ends. The CDR3 has 14 amino acids. From germline, CDR1 is GTSNPN and CDR2 SVGIG (reference sequence). The CDR3 sequence: CAWSRRAGASEAFF. The CDR3 DNA reads TGTGCCTGGAGTCGCCGCGCGGGGGCAAGTGAAGCTTTCTTT.